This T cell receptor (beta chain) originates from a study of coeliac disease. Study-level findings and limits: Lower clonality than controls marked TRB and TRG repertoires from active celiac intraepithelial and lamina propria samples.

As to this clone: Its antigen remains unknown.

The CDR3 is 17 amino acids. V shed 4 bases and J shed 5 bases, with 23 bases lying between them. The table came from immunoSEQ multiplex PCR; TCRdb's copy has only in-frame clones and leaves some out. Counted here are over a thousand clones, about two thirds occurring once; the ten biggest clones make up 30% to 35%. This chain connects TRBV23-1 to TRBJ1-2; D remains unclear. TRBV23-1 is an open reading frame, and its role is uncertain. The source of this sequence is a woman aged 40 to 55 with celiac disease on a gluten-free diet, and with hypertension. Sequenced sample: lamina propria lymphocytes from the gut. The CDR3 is CASSLMLVKFRKYGYTF. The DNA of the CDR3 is TGCGCCAGCAGTCTAATGCTCGTTAAGTTCAGGAAGTATGGCTACACCTTC.